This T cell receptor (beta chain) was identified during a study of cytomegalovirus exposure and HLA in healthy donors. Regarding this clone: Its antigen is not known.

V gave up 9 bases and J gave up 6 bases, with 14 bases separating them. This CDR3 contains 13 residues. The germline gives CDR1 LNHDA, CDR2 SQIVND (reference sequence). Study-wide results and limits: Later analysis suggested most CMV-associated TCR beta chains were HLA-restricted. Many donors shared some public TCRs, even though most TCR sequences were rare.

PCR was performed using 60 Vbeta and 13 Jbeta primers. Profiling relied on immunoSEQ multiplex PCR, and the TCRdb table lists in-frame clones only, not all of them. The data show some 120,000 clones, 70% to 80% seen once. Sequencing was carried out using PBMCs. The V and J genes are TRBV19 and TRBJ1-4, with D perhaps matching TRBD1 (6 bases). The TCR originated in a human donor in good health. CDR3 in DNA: TGTGCCAGCAACGGGGGGCAATATGAAAAACTGTTTTTT. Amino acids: CASNGGQYEKLFF.